A selection of T cell receptor beta chains follows, all from one sample in a study of cytomegalovirus exposure and HLA in healthy donors. The method was immunoSEQ multiplex PCR; TCRdb's version includes in-frame clones alone and lacks a portion of them. The sample holds more than 90,000 clones. What was sequenced was PBMCs. The receptors here all came from a man aged 35-49 years in good health and CMV-seropositive. CDR3s include the opening cysteine and the closing phenylalanine or tryptophan. The order of the fields is CDR3 length, D gene, V gene, J gene, CDR3 protein, CDR3 DNA. The D gene is left open where the match is weak.

len: 14; d_gene: TRBD1; v_gene: TRBV9; j_gene: TRBJ2-1; CDR3aa: CASSERYRGPEQFF; CDR3nt: TGTGCCAGCAGCGAGCGCTACAGGGGTCCTGAGCAGTTCTTC
len: 16; d_gene: -; v_gene: TRBV28; j_gene: TRBJ2-7; CDR3aa: CASSLSRQTFNYEQYF; CDR3nt: TGTGCCAGCAGTTTATCAAGACAAACCTTCAACTACGAGCAGTACTTC
len: 12; d_gene: -; v_gene: TRBV27; j_gene: TRBJ2-7; CDR3aa: CASSQGSGEQYF; CDR3nt: TGTGCCAGCAGTCAGGGTTCAGGGGAGCAGTACTTC
len: 14; d_gene: -; v_gene: TRBV18; j_gene: TRBJ2-2; CDR3aa: CASSRGVNTGELFF; CDR3nt: TGTGCCAGCTCACGCGGGGTGAACACCGGGGAGCTGTTTTTT
len: 13; d_gene: TRBD1; v_gene: TRBV6-6; j_gene: TRBJ2-1; CDR3aa: CASIGTAYNEQFF; CDR3nt: TGTGCCAGTATCGGGACAGCTTACAATGAGCAGTTCTTC
len: 16; d_gene: -; v_gene: TRBV28; j_gene: TRBJ1-5; CDR3aa: CASILIPHPPNQPQHF; CDR3nt: TGTGCCAGCATTCTTATCCCACATCCCCCCAATCAGCCCCAGCATTTT
len: 18; d_gene: TRBD1; v_gene: TRBV28; j_gene: TRBJ2-7; CDR3aa: CASSLASGTGYFSYEQYF; CDR3nt: TGTGCCAGCAGTTTAGCCTCCGGGACAGGGTACTTCTCCTACGAGCAGTACTTC
len: 14; d_gene: TRBD1; v_gene: TRBV19; j_gene: TRBJ1-1; CDR3aa: CASSMDRKNTEAFF; CDR3nt: TGTGCCAGTAGTATGGACAGGAAGAACACTGAAGCTTTCTTT
len: 15; d_gene: TRBD1; v_gene: TRBV12-5; j_gene: TRBJ2-5; CDR3aa: CASGLGQGGDETQYF; CDR3nt: TGTGCTAGTGGTTTGGGACAGGGGGGTGATGAGACCCAGTACTTC
len: 12; d_gene: -; v_gene: TRBV4-1; j_gene: TRBJ2-7; CDR3aa: CASSQDGSEQYF; CDR3nt: TGCGCCAGCAGCCAAGATGGGAGCGAGCAGTACTTC
len: 15; d_gene: TRBD1; v_gene: TRBV11-1; j_gene: TRBJ2-7; CDR3aa: CASSAGQGAYYEQYF; CDR3nt: TGTGCCAGCAGCGCCGGACAGGGGGCCTACTACGAGCAGTACTTC
len: 13; d_gene: -; v_gene: TRBV7-8; j_gene: TRBJ1-1; CDR3aa: CASSLRANTEAFF; CDR3nt: TGTGCCAGCAGCTTACGAGCGAACACTGAAGCTTTCTTT
len: 14; d_gene: TRBD2; v_gene: TRBV28; j_gene: TRBJ2-7; CDR3aa: CASSSRSGVYEQYF; CDR3nt: TGTGCCAGCAGTTCGAGGAGCGGGGTTTACGAGCAGTACTTC
len: 14; d_gene: -; v_gene: TRBV11-2; j_gene: TRBJ1-1; CDR3aa: CASSLGPGGTEAFF; CDR3nt: TGTGCCAGCAGCTTAGGGCCGGGAGGGACTGAAGCTTTCTTT
len: 14; d_gene: -; v_gene: TRBV28; j_gene: TRBJ1-2; CDR3aa: CASSGAGNNYGYTF; CDR3nt: TGTGCCAGCAGTGGGGCAGGGAACAACTATGGCTACACCTTC
len: 15; d_gene: -; v_gene: TRBV7-9; j_gene: TRBJ1-3; CDR3aa: CASSLGAESGNTIYF; CDR3nt: TGTGCCAGCAGCTTAGGCGCGGAGTCTGGAAACACCATATATTTT
len: 12; d_gene: -; v_gene: TRBV28; j_gene: TRBJ2-7; CDR3aa: CASSPLQDEQYF; CDR3nt: TGTGCCAGCAGTCCCCTCCAGGACGAGCAGTACTTC
len: 17; d_gene: TRBD1; v_gene: TRBV4-2; j_gene: TRBJ1-3; CDR3aa: CASSQRDRGLSGNTIYF; CDR3nt: TGTGCCAGCAGCCAGAGGGACAGGGGACTTTCCGGAAACACCATATATTTT
len: 13; d_gene: -; v_gene: TRBV28; j_gene: TRBJ1-2; CDR3aa: CASSLTNPGGYTF; CDR3nt: TGTGCCAGCAGTTTAACTAACCCCGGTGGCTACACCTTC
len: 15; d_gene: TRBD2; v_gene: TRBV18; j_gene: TRBJ2-7; CDR3aa: CASSSTSGRRSEQYF; CDR3nt: TGTGCCAGCTCGTCGACTAGCGGGAGACGGTCCGAGCAGTACTTC
len: 12; d_gene: -; v_gene: TRBV19; j_gene: TRBJ1-2; CDR3aa: CASTTVNYGYTF; CDR3nt: TGTGCCAGTACTACAGTGAACTATGGCTACACCTTC
len: 16; d_gene: TRBD1; v_gene: TRBV6-6; j_gene: TRBJ1-3; CDR3aa: CASSIGQGSTGNTIYF; CDR3nt: TGTGCCAGCAGCATCGGACAGGGATCCACTGGAAACACCATATATTTT
len: 17; d_gene: -; v_gene: TRBV5-1; j_gene: TRBJ1-3; CDR3aa: CASSLEWGGGSGNTIYF; CDR3nt: TGCGCCAGCAGCTTGGAATGGGGCGGCGGCTCTGGAAACACCATATATTTT
len: 15; d_gene: TRBD1; v_gene: TRBV7-9; j_gene: TRBJ2-7; CDR3aa: CASSLRDRGRYEQYF; CDR3nt: TGTGCCAGCAGCTTAAGGGACAGGGGGCGATACGAGCAGTACTTC